These T cell receptor beta chains were read from a single sample in a study of cytomegalovirus exposure and HLA in healthy donors. Only in-frame clones appear in the TCRdb table, and some are missing; sequencing was by immunoSEQ multiplex PCR. In total, the table holds about 90,000 clones. Sequenced input: PBMCs. These receptors all come from a woman between 25 and 40 years old in good health and CMV-seronegative. CDR3s include the opening cysteine and the closing phenylalanine or tryptophan. A D gene is named only where the DNA matches it firmly.

V gene,CDR3 length,D gene,J gene,CDR3 protein,CDR3 DNA
TRBV29-1,14,NA,TRBJ1-1,CSANTGTADTEAFF,TGCAGCGCCAATACAGGGACCGCTGACACTGAAGCTTTCTTT
TRBV2,12,TRBD1,TRBJ2-7,CASKTGVHEQYF,TGTGCCAGCAAGACAGGGGTCCACGAGCAGTACTTC
TRBV7-8,16,NA,TRBJ2-2,CASSYRHVGNTGELFF,TGTGCCAGCAGCTACCGACACGTTGGGAACACCGGGGAGCTGTTTTTT
TRBV28,14,TRBD1,TRBJ1-2,CASSLPGGNYGYTF,TGTGCCAGCAGTTTGCCAGGGGGCAACTATGGCTACACCTTC
TRBV7-9,14,TRBD1,TRBJ1-5,CASSSNRGGQPQHF,TGTGCCAGCAGCAGCAACAGGGGAGGTCAGCCCCAGCATTTT
TRBV5-1,14,NA,TRBJ2-7,CASSWGGGSYEQYF,TGCGCCAGCAGCTGGGGTGGGGGGTCCTACGAGCAGTACTTC
TRBV7-7,15,TRBD2,TRBJ2-3,CASSLGGAVADTQYF,TGTGCTAGCAGCCTCGGGGGGGCGGTAGCAGATACGCAGTATTTT
TRBV28,15,TRBD1,TRBJ2-3,CASSTGQGAVDTQYF,TGTGCCAGCAGTACCGGACAGGGGGCGGTTGATACGCAGTATTTT
TRBV19,15,NA,TRBJ1-6,CASSIDAGWNSPLHF,TGTGCCAGTAGTATCGACGCGGGGTGGAATTCACCCCTCCACTTT
TRBV28,14,NA,TRBJ2-5,CASTLRGGGETQYF,TGTGCCAGCACCTTGAGGGGGGGCGGCGAGACCCAGTACTTC
TRBV19,14,NA,TRBJ2-2,CASSIGGGDGELFF,TGTGCCAGTAGTATAGGAGGAGGAGACGGGGAGCTGTTTTTT
TRBV27,18,TRBD2,TRBJ2-2,CASSPFAPGLAGAGELFF,TGTGCCAGCAGTCCTTTCGCGCCCGGACTAGCGGGAGCCGGGGAGCTGTTTTTT
TRBV14,13,NA,TRBJ2-7,CASSQVQYYEQYF,TGTGCCAGCAGCCAAGTACAGTATTACGAGCAGTACTTC
TRBV5-1,12,NA,TRBJ2-1,CASSSNYNEQFF,TGCGCCAGCAGCTCAAACTACAATGAGCAGTTCTTC
TRBV27,16,TRBD2,TRBJ2-2,CASRVAGGPNTGELFF,TGTGCCAGCAGGGTAGCGGGGGGGCCGAACACCGGGGAGCTGTTTTTT
TRBV25-1,16,TRBD1,TRBJ2-2,CASSAQGAQYTGELFF,TGTGCCAGCAGTGCCCAGGGGGCGCAGTACACCGGGGAGCTGTTTTTT
TRBV9,16,NA,TRBJ2-2,CASSARTTLGDGELFF,TGTGCCAGCAGCGCCCGGACTACCCTTGGGGACGGGGAGCTGTTTTTT
TRBV2,14,NA,TRBJ1-2,CASLGRTNDYGYTF,TGTGCCAGCCTCGGGAGGACAAACGACTATGGCTACACCTTC
TRBV5-4,17,TRBD1,TRBJ1-4,CASSATQGHSANEKLFF,TGTGCCAGCAGCGCAACACAGGGGCATTCGGCTAATGAAAAACTGTTTTTT
TRBV29-1,13,TRBD1,TRBJ2-3,CSVRDRRTDTQYF,TGCAGCGTTAGGGACAGGCGCACAGATACGCAGTATTTT
TRBV9,15,NA,TRBJ1-1,CASSVSVQGSTEAFF,TGTGCCAGCAGCGTAAGCGTCCAGGGGAGCACTGAAGCTTTCTTT
TRBV14,12,NA,TRBJ2-7,CASSQGGYEQYF,TGTGCCAGCAGCCAGGGGGGCTACGAGCAGTACTTC
TRBV5-4,18,NA,TRBJ1-3,CASSLVGQVKETGNTIYF,TGTGCCAGCAGCTTGGTGGGTCAGGTAAAAGAGACTGGAAACACCATATATTTT